This entry concerns a single T cell receptor (beta chain). In the original workflow: Amplification from reference gene primers served as the basis for estimated nucleated cell counts. Clones were sequenced by immunoSEQ multiplex PCR, and TCRdb holds only the in-frame ones, with some missing. V and J calls and clone size are given by that table; D and trimming were obtained from the DNA. The table has over 600,000 clones, around 90% seen once; the top ten hold roughly 0.25%. V was clipped by 8 bases and J by 5 bases, with 13 bases between them. The CDR3 has 13 amino acids. This entry comes from a study of blood T cell repertoires in COVID-19. Study summary: COVID-19 samples from acute and convalescent phases originated in the United States, Italy and Spain. PBMCs, B-cell-depleted T cells, or T cells were the source of the cDNA or gDNA that made up the material.

The V call is TRBV12-3 or TRBV12-4, the J call TRBJ1-3; the D gene is possibly TRBD1 (5 bases). Sample: peripheral blood. This clonotype originated in a woman aged 18-35 years with acute or convalescent COVID-19. The CDR3 sequence is CASGTGYRNTIYF. CDR3 nucleotide sequence: TGTGCCAGCGGCACAGGATACAGAAACACCATATATTTT.